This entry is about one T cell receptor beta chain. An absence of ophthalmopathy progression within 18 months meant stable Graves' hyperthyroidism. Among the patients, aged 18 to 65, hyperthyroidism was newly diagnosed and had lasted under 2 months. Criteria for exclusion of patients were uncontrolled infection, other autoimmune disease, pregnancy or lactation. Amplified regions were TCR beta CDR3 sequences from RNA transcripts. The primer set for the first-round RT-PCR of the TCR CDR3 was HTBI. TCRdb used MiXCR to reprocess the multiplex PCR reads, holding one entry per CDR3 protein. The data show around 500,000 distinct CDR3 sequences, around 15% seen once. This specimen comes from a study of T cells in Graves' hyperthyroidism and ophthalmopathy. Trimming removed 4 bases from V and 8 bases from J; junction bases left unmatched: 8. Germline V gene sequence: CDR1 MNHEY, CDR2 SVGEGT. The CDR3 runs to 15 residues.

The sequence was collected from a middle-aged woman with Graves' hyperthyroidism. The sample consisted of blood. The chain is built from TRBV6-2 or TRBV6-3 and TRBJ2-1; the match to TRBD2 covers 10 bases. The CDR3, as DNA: TGTGCCAGCAGTTCCCCCCTAGCGGGAGTCTATGAGCAGTTCTTC. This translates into CASSSPLAGVYEQFF.